The following is a T cell receptor (beta chain) sequence with its context. Its antigen remains unidentified. These data are taken from a study of OX40 agonist ivuxolimab in advanced cancers. Looking at the study overall: Patients achieving partial responses numbered three: one hepatocellular carcinoma case and two cutaneous melanoma cases. Findings and limits, study-wide: Mean expanded clone counts were higher in CD8+ than CD4+ T cells. There was clonal expansion of CD4+ and CD8+ blood T cells by week 6 at 0.1 to 3.0 mg/kg.

TCRdb keeps only in-frame clones here, not all; method: immunoSEQ multiplex PCR. The sample has some 44,000 clones, 80% to 90% seen once. This CDR3 is built from 14 residues. Looked up from germline, CDR1 is MNHEY and CDR2 is SMNVEV (reference sequence). V was clipped by 5 bases and J by 0 bases, with 8 bases between them. The chain employs TRBV27 and TRBJ2-1, with D possibly matching TRBD2 (6 bases). Sequenced material: CD4+ or CD8+ T cells sorted from blood, taken in a trial of the OX40 agonist ivuxolimab. The receptor was derived from an adult with an advanced solid tumor such as melanoma, head and neck, liver or kidney cancer. CDR3 loop: CASSGGSSYNEQFF. The CDR3 coding sequence is TGTGCCAGCAGTGGGGGGAGCTCCTACAATGAGCAGTTCTTC.